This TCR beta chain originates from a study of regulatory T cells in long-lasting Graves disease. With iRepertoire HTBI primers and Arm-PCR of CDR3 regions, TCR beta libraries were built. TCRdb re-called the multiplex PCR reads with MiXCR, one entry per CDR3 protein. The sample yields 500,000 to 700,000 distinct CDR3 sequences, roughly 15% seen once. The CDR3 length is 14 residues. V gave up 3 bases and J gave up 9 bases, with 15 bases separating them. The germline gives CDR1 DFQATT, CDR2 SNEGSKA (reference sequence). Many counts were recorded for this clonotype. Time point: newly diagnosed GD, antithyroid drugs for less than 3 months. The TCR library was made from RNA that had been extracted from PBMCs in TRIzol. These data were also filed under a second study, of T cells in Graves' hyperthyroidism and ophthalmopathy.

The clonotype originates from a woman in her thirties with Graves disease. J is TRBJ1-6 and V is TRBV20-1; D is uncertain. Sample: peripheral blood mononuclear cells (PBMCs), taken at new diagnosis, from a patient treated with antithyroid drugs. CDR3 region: CSASGEGLGSPLHF. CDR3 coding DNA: TGCAGTGCTAGTGGCGAGGGCCTGGGTTCACCCCTCCACTTT.